This passage covers 9 T cell receptor beta chains from one sample sequenced in a study of cytomegalovirus exposure and HLA in healthy donors. Researchers ran the PCR with 60 Vbeta and 13 Jbeta primers. TCRdb's copy holds only in-frame clones and misses some; the assay was immunoSEQ multiplex PCR. The sample shows more than 95,000 clones, over 75% of them seen only once. Sequencing was done on a sample of PBMCs. These TCRs come from a woman younger than 35 in good health and CMV-seropositive.

The chain links TRBV28 to TRBJ2-5; TRBD2 matches 10 bases. CDR1 and CDR2 (germline): MDHEN, SYDVKM. After removal of 3 bases from V and 1 base from J, the junction contained 5 bases not matched to a gene. The CDR3 consists of 16 residues. The CDR3 here is CASSFGGTSAQETQYF. In nucleotides, the CDR3 is TGTGCCAGCAGTTTTGGGGGGACTAGCGCCCAAGAGACCCAGTACTTC.

This clone has only one observation. The chain carries TRBV7-2 and TRBJ2-5; D is uncertain. Germline assignment: CDR1 SGHTA and CDR2 FQGNSA. CDR3 length: 12 residues. Deletions cut 5 bases from V and 6 bases from J, with 10 bases between. CDR3 loop: CASSPSGQTQYF. CDR3 DNA sequence: TGTGCCAGCAGCCCCTCCGGTCAGACCCAGTACTTC.

The gene calls are TRBV18 and TRBJ1-3, with TRBD1 matching over 7 bases. The CDR3 totals 14 residues. Germline values: CDR1 KGHSH, CDR2 LQKENI. The junction had 1 base not matched to a gene; V was cut back by 4 bases and J by 1 base. CDR3 in DNA: TGTGCCAGCTCACGACAGGGATCTGGAAACACCATATATTTT. This encodes CASSRQGSGNTIYF.

The chain uses TRBV5-5 and TRBJ2-5; D is unresolved. Trimming left V 1 base short and J 1 base short, with 14 bases between. CDR1 is SGHKS and CDR2 is YYEKEE in the germline V gene (reference sequence). The CDR3 runs 16 residues. The CDR3: CASSLLSSGFQETQYF. Here the CDR3 DNA reads TGTGCCAGCAGCTTGCTAAGTTCAGGATTCCAAGAGACCCAGTACTTC.

The CDR3 sequence is CASSPLVAGVEQYF. Written as DNA, the CDR3 is TGTGCCAGCAGCCCGCTGGTAGCGGGAGTTGAGCAGTACTTC. The V and J genes are TRBV5-6 and TRBJ2-7; 9 bases match TRBD2. The V gene end was trimmed by 4 bases and the J gene end by 7 bases; junction bases not matched to a gene: 9. The CDR3 is made up of 14 amino acids. Germline values: CDR1 SGHDT, CDR2 YYEEEE.

This clone was seen just once. CDR3 sequence reads: CASSEAHKGGVRGYTF. CDR3 bases: TGTGCCAGCAGTGAAGCGCATAAAGGGGGCGTAAGGGGCTACACCTTC. The chain joins TRBV6-1 to TRBJ1-2; 7 positions match TRBD1. Trimming at V came to 0 bases and at J to 8 bases, leaving 12 bases not matched to a gene. The CDR3 consists of 16 residues. The germline CDR1 and CDR2 sequences are MNHNS and SASEGT.

V is TRBV9 and J is TRBJ1-4, with D perhaps TRBD1 (6 bases). This CDR3 has 15 amino acids. From germline, CDR1 is SGDLS and CDR2 YYNGEE. Trimming took off 4 bases at V and 10 bases at J, with 20 bases between the two ends. The CDR3: CASSPRGDTGRKLFF. The CDR3 DNA follows: TGTGCCAGCAGCCCTCGGGGCGACACAGGGAGAAAACTGTTTTTT.

This chain links TRBV19 with TRBJ1-5; 8 nucleotides agree with TRBD1. The CDR3 spans 14 residues. Germline assignment: CDR1 LNHDA and CDR2 SQIVND (reference sequence). J gave up 0 bases and V 7 bases, and 2 bases lay outside the gene matches. CDR3 residues: CASITGGSNQPQHF. The CDR3 DNA follows: TGTGCCAGTATTACAGGGGGTAGCAATCAGCCCCAGCATTTT.

The chain couples TRBV27 to TRBJ1-6; 7 positions match TRBD1. Germline loops: CDR1 MNHEY, CDR2 SMNVEV (reference sequence). The junction had 3 bases not matched to a gene; V was cut back by 4 bases and J by 6 bases. This CDR3 is 14 amino acids long. This CDR3 reads CASSWTGSNSPLHF. CDR3 nucleotides: TGTGCCAGCAGTTGGACAGGTTCTAATTCACCCCTCCACTTT.